Listed below are T cell receptor beta chains from one sample, sequenced in a study of T cells in localized non-small cell lung cancer. Method: immunoSEQ multiplex PCR; TCRdb's copy keeps in-frame clones and lacks some. The sample includes over 20,000 clones, roughly 84% seen only once; the top ten take approximately 4.4%. The specimen was PBMCs, collected before any cancer treatment. The source is a man aged 35 to 69 with stage II lung adenocarcinoma. Both conserved end residues are part of each CDR3. A D gene is named only where the DNA matches it firmly. Size tells how often a clone was seen (once, few, many) or the class of an expanded clone, and some rows leave it out.

v_call	d_call	clone_size	j_call	cdr3_nt	cdr3_aa
TRBV7-9	NA	NA	TRBJ2-2	TGTGCCAGCAGCTTAGCAACTTTGGCCGGGGAGCTGTTTTTT	CASSLATLAGELFF
TRBV15	NA	few	TRBJ2-3	TGTGCCACCAGCAGAGTTGGGGATACGCAGTATTTT	CATSRVGDTQYF
TRBV19	TRBD1	NA	TRBJ2-7	TGTGCCAGTAGTATAGGCGAGGGGGCGGGCCAGTACTTC	CASSIGEGAGQYF
TRBV15	NA	NA	TRBJ2-1	TGTGCCACCAGCAGAGATCCGGGAGATGAGCAGTTCTTC	CATSRDPGDEQFF
TRBV10-1	NA	large	TRBJ2-7	TGCGCCAGCAGTGAGTTACGGGGACGCGAGCAGTACTTC	CASSELRGREQYF
TRBV14	NA	NA	TRBJ2-1	TGTGCCAGCAGCCAAGATCGCCAAAACAATGAGCAGTTCTTC	CASSQDRQNNEQFF
TRBV7-2	NA	NA	TRBJ2-5	TGTGCCAGCAGCTTTTTTTTAGTCGGCGGAGAGACCCAGTACTTC	CASSFFLVGGETQYF
TRBV9	TRBD2	NA	TRBJ2-2	TGTGCCAGCAGCCAGACTAGCGGAGGGACCGGGGAGCTGTTTTTT	CASSQTSGGTGELFF
TRBV5-6	TRBD1	NA	TRBJ1-1	TGTGCCAGCAGCTTGGGGCAGGGGGCTCGGGAAGCTTTCTTT	CASSLGQGAREAFF
TRBV11-3	NA	once	TRBJ1-1	TGTGCCAGCAGCTTTTCCAGGGGAAACACTGAAGCTTTCTTT	CASSFSRGNTEAFF
TRBV13	NA	NA	TRBJ1-1	TGTGCCAGCAGTACAAGGAACACTGAAGCTTTCTTT	CASSTRNTEAFF
TRBV10-3	NA	NA	TRBJ1-5	TGTGCCATCAGTGAGTCGGGGGGCGGCAATCAGCCCCAGCATTTT	CAISESGGGNQPQHF
TRBV7-7	TRBD2	NA	TRBJ2-7	TGTGCCAGCAGCCCGGGACTAGCGGGGCCCTCCTACGAGCAGTACTTC	CASSPGLAGPSYEQYF
TRBV6-5	NA	NA	TRBJ2-5	TGTGCCAGCAGTTACGGCCCAGGGACAGAGACCCAGTACTTC	CASSYGPGTETQYF
TRBV27	NA	NA	TRBJ2-5	TGTGCCAGCGGGGCGAGGGAGACCCAGTACTTC	CASGARETQYF
TRBV14	NA	NA	TRBJ1-2	TGTGCCAGCAGCCAAGAGCCGTTCTATGGCTACACCTTC	CASSQEPFYGYTF
TRBV7-9	TRBD1	NA	TRBJ2-5	TGTGCCAGCAGCTTAGCGCATGCCTCGACAGGGGAGCTTCGAGAGACCCAGTACTTC	CASSLAHASTGELRETQYF
TRBV6-5	TRBD1	NA	TRBJ1-2	TGTGCCAGCAGGATAGAGGGGGCGCTTGGCTACACCTTC	CASRIEGALGYTF
TRBV5-4	NA	NA	TRBJ2-3	TGTGCCAGCAGCTTGGCTGCTAGCACAGATACGCAGTATTTT	CASSLAASTDTQYF
TRBV4-1	NA	once	TRBJ1-1	TGCGCCAGCAGCCAAGGAGTCAGCCTTCGAGCGAACACTGAAGCTTTCTTT	CASSQGVSLRANTEAFF
TRBV7-9	NA	once	TRBJ1-6	TGTGCCAGCGCCGGAGCGGGGGCCGGTTCACCCCTCCACTTT	CASAGAGAGSPLHF
TRBV19	NA	NA	TRBJ1-5	TGTGCCAGCGCCGGTGGTGGATTGTCTCAGCCCCAGCATTTT	CASAGGGLSQPQHF
TRBV5-1	NA	NA	TRBJ2-3	TGCGCCAGCAGCGCTGGTCTCACAGATACGCAGTATTTT	CASSAGLTDTQYF
TRBV6-5	TRBD1	NA	TRBJ2-7	TGTGCCAGCAGTTACCGAGGGACAGGGAACTACGAGCAGTACTTC	CASSYRGTGNYEQYF
TRBV6-5	NA	NA	TRBJ1-1	TGTGCCAGCAGTTACTCGAGAAGAGGCACTGAAGCTTTCTTT	CASSYSRRGTEAFF
TRBV5-4	NA	few	TRBJ2-3	TGTGCCAGCAGCCAAGGACTCAATGATTACACAGATACGCAGTATTTT	CASSQGLNDYTDTQYF
TRBV5-1	NA	NA	TRBJ1-4	TGCGCCAGCAGCCCGGACATAGCGAATGAAAAACTGTTTTTT	CASSPDIANEKLFF
TRBV18	TRBD1	NA	TRBJ1-2	TGTGCCAGCTCCTCGACAGGGGATAACTATGGCTACACCTTC	CASSSTGDNYGYTF
TRBV18	NA	NA	TRBJ1-1	TGTGCCAGCTCACCGAGGGAGATCGCTGAAGCTTTCTTT	CASSPREIAEAFF
TRBV27	TRBD2	NA	TRBJ2-1	TGTGCCAGCAGTGCCCTAGCGGGAGGGCTAGACAATGAGCAGTTCTTC	CASSALAGGLDNEQFF
TRBV27	NA	NA	TRBJ2-3	TGTGCCAGCAGTTTAGGACAGTCTAGCACAGATACGCAGTATTTT	CASSLGQSSTDTQYF
TRBV11-1	NA	once	TRBJ2-5	TGTGCCAGCAGCTTAGGGTCCACAACGTCGGAGACCCAGTACTTC	CASSLGSTTSETQYF
TRBV7-7	NA	few	TRBJ2-5	TGTGCCAGCAGCTCCGGACAGCCCTTTCAAGAGACCCAGTACTTC	CASSSGQPFQETQYF
TRBV27	NA	NA	TRBJ1-5	TGTGCCAGCAGTTTAGGCGCCAATAGCAATCAGCCCCAGCATTTT	CASSLGANSNQPQHF
TRBV5-6	TRBD1	NA	TRBJ2-7	TGTGCCAGCAGCTTGAGGGTGACAGGGCTTGACGAGCAGTACTTC	CASSLRVTGLDEQYF
TRBV7-6	TRBD2	NA	TRBJ2-5	TGTGCCTCACTAGGGACTAGCGGGGGGGTAGCTGAGACCCAGTACTTC	CASLGTSGGVAETQYF
TRBV2	TRBD2	NA	TRBJ2-7	TGTGCCAGCAGCGCGACTAGCGGGGGGGCCTTGGCTCATCCCTTC	CASSATSGGALAHPF
TRBV4-1	NA	NA	TRBJ1-2	TGCGCCAGCAGCCAAGTAGTAGGCGTCTATGGCTACACCTTC	CASSQVVGVYGYTF
TRBV6-5	NA	NA	TRBJ2-1	TGTGCCAGCAGTTACTCGCTGGAGGGCTCCTACAATGAGCAGTTCTTC	CASSYSLEGSYNEQFF
TRBV19	TRBD2	NA	TRBJ2-3	TGTGCCAGTAGTAGAGGGACTAGCGGGGTTAATACGCAGTATTTT	CASSRGTSGVNTQYF
TRBV6-1	NA	NA	TRBJ2-3	TGTGCCAGCAGGGGTGCACACCCTAGCACAGATACGCAGTATTTT	CASRGAHPSTDTQYF
TRBV7-9	NA	NA	TRBJ1-2	TGTGCCAGCAGCTTAGAAGCCCTCTATGGCTACACCTTC	CASSLEALYGYTF
TRBV6-6	NA	once	TRBJ2-7	TGTGCCAGCAGACCGACTCGGGAGCGCGTTGAGCAGTACTTC	CASRPTRERVEQYF
TRBV7-8	NA	once	TRBJ2-7	TGTGCCAGCAGCTTAGCATACGTTGAGGGGGAGTACTTC	CASSLAYVEGEYF
TRBV5-1	NA	NA	TRBJ2-7	TGCGCCAGCAGCTTGCAGGAACCCGACGAGCAGTACTTC	CASSLQEPDEQYF
TRBV14	NA	few	TRBJ1-1	TGTGCCAGCAGCCAAGGAGGATTAACGGGGGCTTTCTTT	CASSQGGLTGAFF